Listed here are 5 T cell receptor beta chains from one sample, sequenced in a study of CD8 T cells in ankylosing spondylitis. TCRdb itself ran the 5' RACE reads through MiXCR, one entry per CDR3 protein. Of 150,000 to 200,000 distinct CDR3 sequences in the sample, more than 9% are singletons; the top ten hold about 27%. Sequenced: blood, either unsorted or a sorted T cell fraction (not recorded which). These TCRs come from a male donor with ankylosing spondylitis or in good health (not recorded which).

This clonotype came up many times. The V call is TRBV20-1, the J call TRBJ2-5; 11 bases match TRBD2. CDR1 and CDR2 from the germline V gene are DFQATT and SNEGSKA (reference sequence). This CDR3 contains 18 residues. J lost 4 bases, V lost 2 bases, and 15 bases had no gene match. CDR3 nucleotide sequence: TGCAGTGCTAGAATCGGGGTTGTAGCGGGGGGGCCGTTAGAGACCCAGTACTTC. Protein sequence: CSARIGVVAGGPLETQYF.

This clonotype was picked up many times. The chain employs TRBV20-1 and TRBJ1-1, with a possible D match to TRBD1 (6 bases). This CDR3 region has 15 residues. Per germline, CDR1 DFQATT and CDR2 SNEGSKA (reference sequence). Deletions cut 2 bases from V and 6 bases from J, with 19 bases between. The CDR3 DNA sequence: TGCAGTGCTAGAACCAGGGGCCCCCAAATCGCTGAAGCTTTCTTT. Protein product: CSARTRGPQIAEAFF.

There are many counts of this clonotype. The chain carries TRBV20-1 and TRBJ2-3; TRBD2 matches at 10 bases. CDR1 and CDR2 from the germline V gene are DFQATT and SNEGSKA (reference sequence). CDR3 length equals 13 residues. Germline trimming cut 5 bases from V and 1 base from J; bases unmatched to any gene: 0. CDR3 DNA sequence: TGCAGTGCTGGGACTAGCGGCACAGATACGCAGTATTTT. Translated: CSAGTSGTDTQYF.

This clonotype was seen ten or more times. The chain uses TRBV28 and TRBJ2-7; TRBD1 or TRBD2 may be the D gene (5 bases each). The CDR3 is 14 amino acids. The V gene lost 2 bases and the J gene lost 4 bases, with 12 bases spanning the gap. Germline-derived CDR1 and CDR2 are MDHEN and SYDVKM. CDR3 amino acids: CASSLDGALYEQYF. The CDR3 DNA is TGTGCCAGCAGTTTAGACGGGGCCCTTTACGAGCAGTACTTC.

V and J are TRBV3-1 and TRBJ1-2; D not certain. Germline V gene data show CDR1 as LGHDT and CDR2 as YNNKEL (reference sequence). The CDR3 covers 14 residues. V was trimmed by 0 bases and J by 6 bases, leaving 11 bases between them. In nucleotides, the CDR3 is TGTGCCAGCAGCCAAGATCTGAGGAAACATGGCTACACCTTC. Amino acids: CASSQDLRKHGYTF.